This T cell receptor beta chain was identified during a study of human T cells and chemical hapten exposure. Time point described: patch test 2, 6 weeks after DPC sensitization. The treatment here: therapeutic diphenylcyclopropenone sensitization with weekly scalp DPC. Total RNA extraction was carried out from unfractionated whole blood. This clonotype was picked up many times. Individual cDNA molecules (in the library) carried attached unique molecular identifiers. Via MiXCR, TCRdb re-called the RACE reads, giving one row per CDR3 protein. Of about 84,000 distinct CDR3 sequences in the sample, about 10% were seen once. The V and J ends lost 6 bases and 8 bases, in that order; junction bases with no gene match: 9. The CDR3 contains 14 residues.

V is TRBV12-3 or TRBV12-4 and J is TRBJ2-1, with 8 bases matching TRBD2. The starting material was whole blood, obtained in connection with sensitization to the hapten diphenylcyclopropenone (DPC). The sequence derives from a woman between 45 and 65 years old with alopecia areata. Some clones in this sample may be carry-over from other donors' samples. This CDR3 is CASRVQRESHEQFF. The CDR3 nucleotides are TGTGCCAGCAGAGTACAGCGGGAGTCGCATGAGCAGTTCTTC.